The entry below describes one TCR beta chain. The antigen remains unidentified. The sample originates from a study of beta chain features in type 1 diabetes. Germline V gene data show CDR1 as SGHTA and CDR2 as FQGTGA. Trimming took 5 bases from V and 1 from J; bases not matched to a gene: 15. The CDR3 covers 18 residues. The isolated RNA, all of it, was reverse transcribed, so expressed TCRB transcripts were what got sequenced. The assay was immunoSEQ multiplex PCR, and TCRdb's table has in-frame clones only and misses some. The data hold 850,000 to 900,000 clones, with roughly 17% observed a single time. Points from the study as a whole: Compared to healthy donors, patients appeared to have naive, central memory and Treg TCRB repertoires that were more alike.

This chain uses TRBV7-3 with TRBJ2-3, with 7 bases fitting TRBD1. The origin of this receptor is a woman aged 18-30 years in good health. The sequencing input was naive CD4+ T cells from blood. CDR3 amino acids: CASSPERDSSGRTDTQYF. As DNA, the CDR3 is TGTGCCAGCAGCCCGGAGAGGGACAGTTCAGGGCGCACAGATACGCAGTATTTT.